Listed below are T cell receptor beta chains from one sample, sequenced in a study of T cell repertoires in cytomegalovirus infection. Which antigens these TCRs recognize remains unknown. TCRdb reprocessed the reads with MiXCR, giving one entry per CDR3 protein. The table shows 200,000 to 250,000 distinct CDR3 sequences, with about 40% occurring only once. The source material was CD8+ T cells from cultured PBMCs, sampled from culture after CMV antigen stimulation. The source is a human donor in good health (CMV status not recorded). Some clones in this sample may be carry-over from other donors' samples. Each CDR3 is given with its conserved first and last residue. Fields, in order: J gene, clone size, CDR3 length, D gene, V gene, CDR3 protein, CDR3 DNA. A D gene is named only where the DNA matches it firmly. The listing skips clone size in some rows; elsewhere it reads once, few, many or a size class.

j_call: TRBJ2-1; clone_size: few; cdr3_length: 14; d_call: -; v_call: TRBV7-2; cdr3_aa: CASSKQSSYNEQFF; cdr3_nt: TGTGCCAGCAGCAAACAGAGCTCCTACAATGAGCAGTTCTTC
j_call: TRBJ1-1; clone_size: -; cdr3_length: 12; d_call: -; v_call: TRBV7-9; cdr3_aa: CASSLSGAGAFF; cdr3_nt: TGTGCCAGCAGCCTGTCAGGGGCGGGAGCTTTCTTT
j_call: TRBJ2-3; clone_size: few; cdr3_length: 16; d_call: TRBD1; v_call: TRBV6-5; cdr3_aa: CASSSSGTGWPDTQYF; cdr3_nt: TGTGCCAGCAGTTCCTCCGGGACAGGGTGGCCAGATACGCAGTATTTT
j_call: TRBJ2-7; clone_size: few; cdr3_length: 11; d_call: -; v_call: TRBV12-5; cdr3_aa: CASGPTYEQYF; cdr3_nt: TGTGCTAGTGGCCCCACCTACGAGCAGTACTTC
j_call: TRBJ1-1; clone_size: few; cdr3_length: 12; d_call: -; v_call: TRBV7-9; cdr3_aa: CASSLYDGEAFF; cdr3_nt: TGTGCCAGCAGCTTATATGACGGAGAAGCTTTCTTT
j_call: TRBJ2-7; clone_size: -; cdr3_length: 14; d_call: -; v_call: TRBV12-3/TRBV12-4; cdr3_aa: CASTTDTSSYEQYF; cdr3_nt: TGTGCCAGCACGACCGACACCTCATCCTACGAGCAGTACTTC
j_call: TRBJ2-3; clone_size: few; cdr3_length: 17; d_call: -; v_call: TRBV7-2; cdr3_aa: CASSLSPEAAFTDTQYF; cdr3_nt: TGTGCCAGCAGCTTGAGTCCCGAGGCAGCTTTCACAGATACGCAGTATTTT
j_call: TRBJ2-1; clone_size: -; cdr3_length: 15; d_call: TRBD1; v_call: TRBV6-1; cdr3_aa: CASSSTDRVSNEQFF; cdr3_nt: TGTGCCAGCAGTTCCACGGACAGGGTGTCCAATGAGCAGTTCTTC
j_call: TRBJ2-5; clone_size: few; cdr3_length: 14; d_call: TRBD1; v_call: TRBV7-6; cdr3_aa: CASSQGQGEETQYF; cdr3_nt: TGTGCCAGCAGCCAGGGACAGGGAGAAGAGACCCAGTACTTC
j_call: TRBJ2-7; clone_size: -; cdr3_length: 14; d_call: TRBD1; v_call: TRBV5-1; cdr3_aa: CASSVPQGAHEQYF; cdr3_nt: TGCGCCAGCAGCGTACCTCAGGGGGCCCACGAGCAGTACTTC
j_call: TRBJ2-1; clone_size: -; cdr3_length: 15; d_call: TRBD2; v_call: TRBV20-1; cdr3_aa: CSARVGTRSYNEQFF; cdr3_nt: TGCAGTGCTAGAGTTGGGACTAGGTCCTACAATGAGCAGTTCTTC
j_call: TRBJ1-2; clone_size: many; cdr3_length: 13; d_call: -; v_call: TRBV30; cdr3_aa: CAWSPDGYYGYTF; cdr3_nt: TGTGCCTGGAGCCCCGACGGCTACTATGGCTACACCTTC